The 21 T cell receptor beta chains in this list originate from one sample, sequenced in a study of blood T cell repertoires in COVID-19 (dated by TCRdb to 2020 to 2021). Receptor libraries were prepared by the immunoSEQ multiplex PCR assay. As stored in TCRdb, this immuneACCESS dataset retains in-frame rearrangements with V and J assigned. A fraction of the clones does not appear; measured against another copy, unresolved V genes explain less than half of the discrepancy, and the remainder lacks a known reason. This sample is represented by 270,000 or so clones; roughly 89% of them were singletons. Together, the top ten hold under 3.5% of the sample. What was sequenced was peripheral blood. These receptor sequences come from a woman aged 25-40 years with active or convalescent COVID-19.

The V gene is TRBV9, the J gene TRBJ2-3; D gene ambiguous. V gave up 0 bases and J gave up 3 bases, with 5 bases separating them. The CDR3 spans 13 residues. Germline lookup yields CDR1 SGDLS and CDR2 YYNGEE. CDR3 amino acids: CASSVGVTDTQYF. The CDR3 nucleotides are TGTGCCAGCAGCGTAGGAGTGACAGATACGCAGTATTTT.

This chain links TRBV19 with TRBJ2-1; 10 bases align to TRBD1. After removal of 5 bases from V and 8 bases from J, the junction contained 9 bases not matched to a gene. This CDR3 comprises 15 residues. Germline loops: CDR1 LNHDA, CDR2 SQIVND (reference sequence). The CDR3 nucleotides read TGTGCCAGTAGTGTGGGGGACAGGGGTTGGGATGAGCAGTTCTTC. Translated: CASSVGDRGWDEQFF. The whole variable domain, remainder taken from reference TRBV19 and TRBJ2-1, is DGGITQSPKYLFRKEGQNVTLSCEQNLNHDAMYWYRQDPGQGLRLIYYSQIVNDFQKGDIAEGYSVSREKKESFPLTVTSAQKNPTAFYLCASSVGDRGWDEQFFGPGTRLTVL.

The chain employs TRBV9 and TRBJ2-7, with TRBD1 matching over 11 bases. The CDR3 spans 14 residues. Germline V gene sequence: CDR1 SGDLS, CDR2 YYNGEE. Trimming removed 3 bases from V and 4 bases from J; junction bases left unmatched: 3. The CDR3 protein is CASSGGQGGYEQYF. The CDR3 bases are TGTGCCAGCAGCGGGGGACAGGGGGGGTACGAGCAGTACTTC.

The V and J genes are TRBV14 and TRBJ2-7, with 14 bases that match TRBD2. Germline lookup yields CDR1 SGHDN and CDR2 FVKESK. The V segment lost 3 bases and the J segment 4 bases; nucleotides outside the gene matches: 2. The CDR3 runs 15 residues. For the CDR3, the DNA is TGTGCCAGCAGCCAGGGACTAGCGGGGGCATACGAGCAGTACTTC. Its protein is CASSQGLAGAYEQYF. The full variable domain, rest sourced from reference TRBV14 and TRBJ2-7, is EAGVTQFPSHSVIEKGQTVTLRCDPISGHDNLYWYRRVMGKEIKFLLHFVKESKQDESGMPNNRFLAERTGGTYSTLKVQPAELEDSGVYFCASSQGLAGAYEQYFGPGTRLTVT.

The chain carries TRBV18 and TRBJ1-2; D is unclear. Germline V gene sequence: CDR1 KGHSH, CDR2 LQKENI. With 0 bases removed from V and 4 bases from J, the gap between germline ends came to 9 bases. This CDR3 has 14 amino acids. As DNA, the CDR3 is TGTGCCAGCTCACCACCGTCGGGTGGCTATGGCTACACCTTC. Protein product: CASSPPSGGYGYTF.

The genes are TRBV6-1 and TRBJ1-3, with 7 bases identical to TRBD1. Losses at the gene ends were 2 bases for V and 0 bases for J; bases not matched to a gene: 16. The germline CDR1 and CDR2 sequences are MNHNS and SASEGT. This CDR3 comprises 20 residues. The CDR3 loop is CASSEILNIAGGGSGNTIYF. Written as DNA, the CDR3 is TGTGCCAGCAGTGAAATTTTAAATATTGCAGGGGGAGGCTCTGGAAACACCATATATTTT.

This clone was recorded once. V gene TRBV27 combines with J gene TRBJ2-3; no clear D. V was pared by 5 bases and J by 7 bases, with 16 bases between. CDR1 and CDR2 (germline): MNHEY, SMNVEV (reference sequence). CDR3 length equals 14 residues. The CDR3 spells CASSPGGMRYTQYF. DNA for the CDR3: TGTGCCAGCAGTCCCGGCGGTATGAGATATACGCAGTATTTT.

The chain employs TRBV5-1 and TRBJ2-2; tentatively, D is TRBD2 (5 bases). This CDR3 is built from 15 residues. V shed 6 bases and J shed 4 bases, with 16 bases lying between them. Germline CDR1 SGHRS, CDR2 YFSETQ. Written as DNA, the CDR3 is TGCGCCAGCACTGACCCATCCACTAGCACCGGGGAGCTGTTTTTT. This translates into CASTDPSTSTGELFF. Using reference TRBV5-1 and TRBJ2-2 for the parts outside the CDR3, the full variable domain is KAGVTQTPRYLIKTRGQQVTLSCSPISGHRSVSWYQQTPGQGLQFLFEYFSETQRNKGNFPGRFSGRQFSNSRSEMNVSTLELGDSALYLCASTDPSTSTGELFFGEGSRLTVL.

In this sample, this clone turned up a few times. The V gene is TRBV15, the J gene TRBJ1-4; D remains ambiguous. CDR1 LNHNV and CDR2 YYDKDF come from the germline V gene (reference sequence). Deletions cut 1 base from V and 7 bases from J, with 4 bases between. The CDR3 spans 12 residues. In DNA, the CDR3 is TGTGCCACCAGCAGAGGTCTTGAAAAACTGTTTTTT. Protein sequence: CATSRGLEKLFF.

The DNA of the CDR3 is TGTGCCAGCAGTGAATTAGGAGGAATGAACACCGGGGAGCTGTTTTTT. This gives the protein CASSELGGMNTGELFF. The chain uses TRBV6-1 and TRBJ2-2; maybe TRBD2 (5 bases). Germline loops: CDR1 MNHNS, CDR2 SASEGT. CDR3 length equals 16 residues. Trimming cost V 2 bases and J 1 base, with 11 bases left between them.

The chain carries TRBV5-1 and TRBJ2-5; TRBD2 aligns across 10 bases. The CDR3 loop spans 16 amino acids. Per the germline V gene, CDR1 is SGHRS and CDR2 is YFSETQ. V dropped 0 bases and J dropped 5; count of bases not matched to a gene: 7. The CDR3 DNA is TGCGCCAGCAGCTTGGCTCTGAGCGGGGGGGCCGAGACCCAGTACTTC. Its protein product is CASSLALSGGAETQYF.

This chain joins TRBV15 and TRBJ1-1; D is unclear. V was trimmed by 0 bases and J by 6 bases, leaving 8 bases between them. The CDR3 covers 13 residues. Per germline, CDR1 LNHNV and CDR2 YYDKDF (reference sequence). The CDR3: CATSRDFFAEAFF. CDR3 DNA: TGTGCCACCAGCAGAGATTTCTTCGCTGAAGCTTTCTTT.

The J gene is TRBJ2-4, the V gene TRBV10-1; D might be TRBD2 (6 bases). V lost 4 bases and J lost 0, with 10 bases in between. Germline CDR1 reads WNHNN; CDR2 reads SYGVQD (reference sequence). The CDR3 sequence is 15 residues long. CDR3 region: CASSGGGSAKNIQYF. The CDR3 coding sequence is TGCGCCAGCAGTGGTGGGGGGTCAGCCAAAAACATTCAGTACTTC.

In this sample, this clone turned up a few times. The gene calls are TRBV6-2 or TRBV6-3 and TRBJ2-7; D is undetermined. The germline V gene has CDR1 MNHEY and CDR2 SVGEGT. The CDR3 totals 12 residues. Trimming removed 5 bases from V and 0 bases from J, with 5 bases in between. CDR3 DNA: TGTGCCAGCAGTACGAGCTCCTACGAGCAGTACTTC. This sequence encodes CASSTSSYEQYF.

The V and J genes are TRBV18 and TRBJ2-5, with D tentatively TRBD2 (7 bases). The length of the CDR3 is 16 residues. Germline V CDR1 and CDR2: KGHSH, LQKENI. The ends were cut back, 7 bases at V and 1 base at J, with 19 bases in the middle. In DNA, the CDR3 is TGTGCCAGCTTCAAATCCGGGGGGCCAACCCAAGAGACCCAGTACTTC. Its translation is CASFKSGGPTQETQYF.

The chain combines TRBV19 with TRBJ2-1, with a weak D call TRBD1 (6 bases). The V end lost 8 bases, the J end lost 7 bases, and 21 bases lay between the germline ends. The CDR3 covers 15 residues. From germline, CDR1 is LNHDA and CDR2 SQIVND (reference sequence). CDR3 residues: CASQLPGVGVNEQFF. In DNA, the CDR3 is TGTGCCAGTCAACTTCCAGGGGTGGGGGTGAATGAGCAGTTCTTC.

The J gene is TRBJ1-1, the V gene TRBV7-9; D remains ambiguous. This CDR3 has 13 amino acids. Germline assignment: CDR1 SEHNR and CDR2 FQNEAQ (reference sequence). Trimming took off 3 bases at V and 5 bases at J, with 10 bases between the two ends. CDR3: CASSFAVKTEAFF. CDR3 DNA: TGTGCCAGCAGCTTCGCAGTCAAAACTGAAGCTTTCTTT.

V and J are TRBV3-1 (or the pseudogene TRBV3-2) and TRBJ2-2, with 7 nucleotides matching TRBD1. This CDR3 is 16 amino acids long. The germline V gene encodes CDR1 LGHDT and CDR2 YNNKEL (reference sequence). V was clipped by 5 bases and J by 1 base; unmatched bases: 7. CDR3 nucleotides: TGTGCCAGCAGCTTACGGACAGGTGGGAACACCGGGGAGCTGTTTTTT. Translation: CASSLRTGGNTGELFF.

The chain links TRBV19 to TRBJ1-5, with 10 bases lining up with TRBD1. After removal of 4 bases from V and 3 bases from J, the junction contained 6 bases not matched to a gene. Per the germline V gene, CDR1 is LNHDA and CDR2 is SQIVND (reference sequence). The CDR3 runs to 16 residues. The CDR3 DNA reads TGTGCCAGTAGTACCCGACAGGGGGCGGTCAATCAGCCCCAGCATTTT. It encodes CASSTRQGAVNQPQHF. The variable domain in full, with the rest retrieved from reference TRBV19 and TRBJ1-5, is DGGITQSPKYLFRKEGQNVTLSCEQNLNHDAMYWYRQDPGQGLRLIYYSQIVNDFQKGDIAEGYSVSREKKESFPLTVTSAQKNPTAFYLCASSTRQGAVNQPQHFGDGTRLSIL.

The rearrangement links TRBV10-3 to TRBJ2-3; 8 nucleotides align to TRBD2. Germline trimming cut 11 bases from V and 3 bases from J; bases unmatched to any gene: 7. The CDR3 totals 13 residues. Germline lookup yields CDR1 ENHRY and CDR2 SYGVKD. The CDR3 here is CAFRGGMTDTQYF. In nucleotides, the CDR3 is TGTGCCTTTCGGGGGGGTATGACAGATACGCAGTATTTT.

V and J are TRBV28 and TRBJ2-7; D is possibly TRBD2 (7 bases). The CDR3 is 15 amino acids. The germline gives CDR1 MDHEN, CDR2 SYDVKM. The V end was cut by 4 bases, the J end by 3 bases, with 16 bases between. In DNA, the CDR3 is TGTGCCAGCAGTTGCGGGGAGGGGGGGCTCTACGAGCAGTACTTC. Amino acid sequence: CASSCGEGGLYEQYF.